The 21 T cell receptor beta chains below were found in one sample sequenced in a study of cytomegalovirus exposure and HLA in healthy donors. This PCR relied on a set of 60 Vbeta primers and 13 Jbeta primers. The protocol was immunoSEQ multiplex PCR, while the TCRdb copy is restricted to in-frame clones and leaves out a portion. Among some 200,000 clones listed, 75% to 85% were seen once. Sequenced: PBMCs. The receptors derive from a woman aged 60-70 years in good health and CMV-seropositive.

CDR3 sequence reads: CASIIYGTGGGGTEAFF. In DNA form, the CDR3 reads TGCGCCAGCATAATATACGGGACAGGGGGAGGAGGGACTGAAGCTTTCTTT. The rearrangement uses TRBV10-2 and TRBJ1-1; TRBD1 matches at 11 bases. Germline CDR1 and CDR2: WSHSY and SAAADI. V was clipped by 7 bases and J by 5 bases; unmatched bases: 15. The CDR3 has 17 residues.

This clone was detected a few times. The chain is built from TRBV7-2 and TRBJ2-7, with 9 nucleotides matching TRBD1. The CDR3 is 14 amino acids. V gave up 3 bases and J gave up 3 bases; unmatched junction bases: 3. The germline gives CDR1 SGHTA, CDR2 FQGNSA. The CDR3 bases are TGTGCCAGCAGCTTCGGGACAGGGATCTACGAGCAGTACTTC. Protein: CASSFGTGIYEQYF.

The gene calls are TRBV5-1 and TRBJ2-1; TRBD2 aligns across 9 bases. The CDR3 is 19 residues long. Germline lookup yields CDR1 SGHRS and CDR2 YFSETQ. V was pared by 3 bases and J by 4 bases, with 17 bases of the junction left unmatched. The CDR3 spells CASSYFKSGGTIMYNEQFF. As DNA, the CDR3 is TGCGCCAGCAGCTACTTTAAAAGCGGGGGGACGATTATGTACAATGAGCAGTTCTTC. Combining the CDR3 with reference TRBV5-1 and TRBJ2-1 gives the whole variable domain KAGVTQTPRYLIKTRGQQVTLSCSPISGHRSVSWYQQTPGQGLQFLFEYFSETQRNKGNFPGRFSGRQFSNSRSEMNVSTLELGDSALYLCASSYFKSGGTIMYNEQFFGPGTRLTVL.

CDR3 residues: CASRPGGPSAYNEQFF. The CDR3 DNA reads as TGTGCCAGCAGGCCGGGGGGGCCTTCGGCCTACAATGAGCAGTTCTTC. V and J are TRBV5-4 and TRBJ2-1; TRBD2 matches at 8 bases. Germline V gene data show CDR1 as SGHNT and CDR2 as YYREEE (reference sequence). The CDR3 consists of 16 residues. The V and J ends lost 5 bases and 2 bases, in that order; junction bases with no gene match: 9.

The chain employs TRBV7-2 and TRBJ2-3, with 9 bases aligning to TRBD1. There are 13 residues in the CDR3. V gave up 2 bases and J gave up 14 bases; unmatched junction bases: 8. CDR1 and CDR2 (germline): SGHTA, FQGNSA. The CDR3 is CASSLLVGQGLYF. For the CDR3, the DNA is TGTGCCAGCAGCTTATTGGTAGGACAGGGGTTGTATTTT.

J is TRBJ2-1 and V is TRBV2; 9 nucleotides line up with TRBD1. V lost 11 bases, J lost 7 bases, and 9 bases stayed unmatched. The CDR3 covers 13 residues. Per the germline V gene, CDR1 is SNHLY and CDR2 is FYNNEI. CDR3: CAGGTGYENEQFF. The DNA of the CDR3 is TGTGCCGGCGGGACAGGGTATGAGAATGAGCAGTTCTTC.

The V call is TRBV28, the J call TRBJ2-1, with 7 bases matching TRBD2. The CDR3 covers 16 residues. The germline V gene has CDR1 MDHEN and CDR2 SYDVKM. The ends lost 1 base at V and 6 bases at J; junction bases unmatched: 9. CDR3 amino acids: CASSLSGGGPSNEQFF. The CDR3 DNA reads TGTGCCAGCAGTTTATCTGGGGGAGGGCCCTCCAATGAGCAGTTCTTC.

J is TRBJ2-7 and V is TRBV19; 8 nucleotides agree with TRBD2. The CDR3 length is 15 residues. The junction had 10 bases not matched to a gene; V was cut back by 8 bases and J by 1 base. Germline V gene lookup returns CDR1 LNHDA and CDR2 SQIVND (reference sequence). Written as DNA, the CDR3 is TGTGCCAGTTCGGACCTTAGCGGGATTTCCTACGAGCAGTACTTC. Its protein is CASSDLSGISYEQYF.

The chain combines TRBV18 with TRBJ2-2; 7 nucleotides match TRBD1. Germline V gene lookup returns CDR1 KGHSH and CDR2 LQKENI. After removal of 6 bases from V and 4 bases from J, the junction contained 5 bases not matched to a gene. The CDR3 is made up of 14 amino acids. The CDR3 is CASSQRQGTGELFF. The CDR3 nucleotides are TGTGCCAGCTCTCAGCGACAGGGCACCGGGGAGCTGTTTTTT. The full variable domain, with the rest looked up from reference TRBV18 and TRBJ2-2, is NAGVMQNPRHLVRRRGQEARLRCSPMKGHSHVYWYRQLPEEGLKFMVYLQKENIIDESGMPKERFSAEFPKEGPSILRIQQVVRGDSAAYFCASSQRQGTGELFFGEGSRLTVL.

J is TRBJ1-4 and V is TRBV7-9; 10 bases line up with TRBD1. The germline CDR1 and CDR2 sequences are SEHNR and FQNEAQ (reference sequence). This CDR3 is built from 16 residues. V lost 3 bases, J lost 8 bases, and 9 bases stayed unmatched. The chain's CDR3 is CASSLGRDRGHEKLFF. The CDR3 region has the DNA TGTGCCAGCAGCTTGGGACGAGACAGGGGGCACGAAAAACTGTTTTTT.

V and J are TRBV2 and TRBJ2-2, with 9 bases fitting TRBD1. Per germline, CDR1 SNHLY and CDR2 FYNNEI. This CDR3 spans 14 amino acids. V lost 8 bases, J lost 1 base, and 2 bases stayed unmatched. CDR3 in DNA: TGTGCCAGCGGGGACAGGGTGAACACCGGGGAGCTGTTTTTT. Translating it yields CASGDRVNTGELFF.

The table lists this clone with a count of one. Written as DNA, the CDR3 is TGTGCCAGCAGTTCAATGTCTAGACAGGGAAGAAACACCATATATTTT. This gives the protein CASSSMSRQGRNTIYF. V gene TRBV6-5 combines with J gene TRBJ1-3; TRBD1 aligns across 7 bases. This CDR3 comprises 16 residues. From germline, CDR1 is MNHEY and CDR2 SVGAGI. J gave up 5 bases and V 4 bases, and 11 bases lay outside the gene matches.

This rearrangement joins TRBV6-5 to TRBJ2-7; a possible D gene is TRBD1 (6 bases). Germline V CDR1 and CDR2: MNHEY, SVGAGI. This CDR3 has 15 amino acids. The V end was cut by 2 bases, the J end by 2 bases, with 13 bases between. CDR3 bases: TGTGCCAGCAGTTACGGGGCAGGGGACCCCTACGAGCAGTACTTC. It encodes CASSYGAGDPYEQYF.

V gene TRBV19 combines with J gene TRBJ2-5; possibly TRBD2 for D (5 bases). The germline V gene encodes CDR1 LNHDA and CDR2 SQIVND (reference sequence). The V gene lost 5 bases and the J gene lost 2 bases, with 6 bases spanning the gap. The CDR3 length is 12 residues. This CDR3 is CASSPGQETQYF. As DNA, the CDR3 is TGTGCCAGTAGTCCGGGGCAAGAGACCCAGTACTTC.

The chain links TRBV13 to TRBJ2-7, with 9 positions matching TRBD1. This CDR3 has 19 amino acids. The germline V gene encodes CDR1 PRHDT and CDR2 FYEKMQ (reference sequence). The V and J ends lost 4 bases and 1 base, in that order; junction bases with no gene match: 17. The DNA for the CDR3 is TGTGCCAGCAGCTCTACTCCGGGACAGGGCGGGCCTCGGTCCTACGAGCAGTACTTC. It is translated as CASSSTPGQGGPRSYEQYF. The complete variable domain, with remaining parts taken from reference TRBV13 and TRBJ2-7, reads AAGVIQSPRHLIKEKRETATLKCYPIPRHDTVYWYQQGPGQDPQFLISFYEKMQSDKGSIPDRFSAQQFSDYHSELNMSSLELGDSALYFCASSSTPGQGGPRSYEQYFGPGTRLTVT.

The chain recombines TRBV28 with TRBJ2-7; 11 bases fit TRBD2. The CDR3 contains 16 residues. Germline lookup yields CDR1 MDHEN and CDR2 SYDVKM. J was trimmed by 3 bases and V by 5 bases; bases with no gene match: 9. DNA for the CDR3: TGTGCCAGCAGTACGATCGGGACTAGCGGTTTCTACGAGCAGTACTTC. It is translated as CASSTIGTSGFYEQYF.

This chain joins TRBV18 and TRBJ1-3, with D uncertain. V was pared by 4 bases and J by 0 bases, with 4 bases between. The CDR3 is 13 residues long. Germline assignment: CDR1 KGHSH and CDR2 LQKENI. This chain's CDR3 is CASSLSSGNTIYF. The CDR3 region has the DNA TGTGCCAGCTCACTGAGCTCTGGAAACACCATATATTTT.

The CDR3 loop is CASSVARYGYTF. CDR3 sequence (DNA): TGCGCCAGCAGTGTTGCTAGGTATGGCTACACCTTC. This rearrangement joins TRBV10-2 to TRBJ1-2, with D unresolved. V lost 4 bases and J lost 5, with 8 bases in between. CDR3 size: 12 residues. CDR1 WSHSY and CDR2 SAAADI come from the germline V gene.

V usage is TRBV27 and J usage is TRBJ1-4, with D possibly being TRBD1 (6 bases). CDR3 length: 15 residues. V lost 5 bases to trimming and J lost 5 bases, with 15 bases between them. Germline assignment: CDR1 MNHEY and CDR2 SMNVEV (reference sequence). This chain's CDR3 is CASSPLRGGNEKLFF. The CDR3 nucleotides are TGTGCCAGCAGTCCCCTACGGGGGGGCAATGAAAAACTGTTTTTT.

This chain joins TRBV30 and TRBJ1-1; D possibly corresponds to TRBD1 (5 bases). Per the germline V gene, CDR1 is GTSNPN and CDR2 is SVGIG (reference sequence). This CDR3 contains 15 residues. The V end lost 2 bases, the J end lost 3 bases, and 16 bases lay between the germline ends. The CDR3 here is CAWSNGGLGDTEAFF. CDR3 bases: TGTGCCTGGAGTAACGGGGGGTTGGGGGACACTGAAGCTTTCTTT.

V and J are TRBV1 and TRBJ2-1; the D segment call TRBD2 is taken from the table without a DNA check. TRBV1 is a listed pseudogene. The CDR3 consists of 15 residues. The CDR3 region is CTSSQEAGTRDEQFF. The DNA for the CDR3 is TGCACCAGCAGCCAAGAGGCCGGGACTAGGGATGAGCAGTTCTTC.